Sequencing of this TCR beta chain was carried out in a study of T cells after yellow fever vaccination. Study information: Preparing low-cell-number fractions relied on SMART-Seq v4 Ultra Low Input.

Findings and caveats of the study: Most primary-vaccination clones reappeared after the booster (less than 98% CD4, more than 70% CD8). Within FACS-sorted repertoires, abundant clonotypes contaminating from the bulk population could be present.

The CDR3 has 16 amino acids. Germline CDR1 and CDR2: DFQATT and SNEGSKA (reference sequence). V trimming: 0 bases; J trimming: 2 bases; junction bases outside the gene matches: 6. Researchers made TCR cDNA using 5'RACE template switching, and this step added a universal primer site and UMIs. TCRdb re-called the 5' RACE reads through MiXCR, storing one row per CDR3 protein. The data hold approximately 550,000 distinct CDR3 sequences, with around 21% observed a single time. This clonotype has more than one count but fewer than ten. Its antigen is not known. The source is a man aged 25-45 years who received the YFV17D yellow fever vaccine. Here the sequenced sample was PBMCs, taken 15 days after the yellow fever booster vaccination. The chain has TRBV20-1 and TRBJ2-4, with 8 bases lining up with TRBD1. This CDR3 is CSARDARQGSKNIQYF. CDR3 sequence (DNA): TGCAGTGCTAGAGACGCCCGACAGGGGTCCAAAAACATTCAGTACTTC.